This entry lists 8 T cell receptor beta chains sequenced from one sample in a study of blood T cell repertoires in COVID-19. Using immunoSEQ multiplex PCR, the repertoire was profiled, and TCRdb retains in-frame clones only, with some absent. The sample shows a few hundred thousand clones, roughly 89% of them seen only once. The sample taken for sequencing was peripheral blood. The receptor set was obtained from a man aged 30 to 45 with acute or convalescent COVID-19.

The chain joins TRBV2 to TRBJ2-7, with 7 bases that match TRBD1. The CDR3 extends over 14 amino acids. V gave up 4 bases and J gave up 3 bases; unmatched junction bases: 6. Germline V gene data show CDR1 as SNHLY and CDR2 as FYNNEI. The CDR3 DNA sequence: TGTGCCAGCAGTGGACAGGGTTCCCACTACGAGCAGTACTTC. It yields the protein CASSGQGSHYEQYF.

This clone was recorded only once. J is TRBJ1-2 and V is TRBV5-1; TRBD1 agrees at 10 bases. CDR3 length: 16 amino acids. In germline, CDR1 is SGHRS, CDR2 YFSETQ. J was trimmed by 2 bases and V by 0 bases; bases with no gene match: 4. The chain's CDR3 is CASSLVGQGVNYGYTF. The DNA of the CDR3 is TGCGCCAGCAGCTTGGTAGGACAGGGGGTCAACTATGGCTACACCTTC.

This chain connects TRBV11-2 to TRBJ1-3; a weak D match, TRBD1 (5 bases). The CDR3 contains 16 residues. From germline, CDR1 is SGHAT and CDR2 FQNNGV. With 4 bases removed from V and 3 bases from J, the gap between germline ends came to 16 bases. CDR3 DNA sequence: TGTGCCAGCAGCTCCAACCGGCCAGGGTATGGAAACACCATATATTTT. The encoded protein is CASSSNRPGYGNTIYF.

The chain carries TRBV29-1 and TRBJ1-5, with a possible D match to TRBD1 (5 bases). The ends were cut back, 6 bases at V and 1 base at J, with 10 bases in the middle. CDR1 is SQVTM, CDR2 ANQGSEA, per germline. CDR3 length: 13 residues. CDR3 coding DNA: TGCAGCGTAAAAGACAGAAGCAATCAGCCCCAGCATTTT. Translation gives CSVKDRSNQPQHF.

V usage is TRBV5-1 and J usage is TRBJ2-1; D not certain. The germline CDR1 and CDR2 sequences are SGHRS and YFSETQ. This CDR3 is 15 amino acids long. V gave up 1 base and J gave up 6 bases, with 14 bases separating them. The CDR3 DNA reads TGCGCCAGCAGCTTGACTTCTCATACCTCCAATGAGCAGTTCTTC. Protein: CASSLTSHTSNEQFF.

The chain employs TRBV30 and TRBJ1-2; TRBD1 is a possible D gene (6 bases). The CDR3 covers 14 residues. Germline V gene sequence: CDR1 GTSNPN, CDR2 SVGIG (reference sequence). The germline V and J ends were trimmed by 6 bases and 4 bases, with 18 bases remaining between them. The CDR3 reads CACQGQGLIYGYTF. In DNA form, the CDR3 reads TGTGCCTGCCAGGGGCAGGGCCTAATCTATGGCTACACCTTC.

The V gene is TRBV27, the J gene TRBJ1-6; D remains ambiguous. The V gene lost 0 bases and the J gene lost 8 bases, with 11 bases spanning the gap. Germline CDR1 MNHEY, CDR2 SMNVEV (reference sequence). The CDR3 contains 15 residues. The CDR3 sequence is CASSLSGYWDSPLHF. The CDR3, as DNA: TGTGCCAGCAGTTTATCCGGGTATTGGGATTCACCCCTCCACTTT.

This chain joins TRBV12-2 and TRBJ2-7; the table's D call TRBD1 went unverified against the DNA. TRBV12-2 is a pseudogene. The CDR3 is 19 amino acids. In nucleotides, the CDR3 is TGTGCAAGTCGCTTAGAGTTGGTCACTCAAGGGACAGGGAGGTACGAGCAGTACTTC. The encoded protein is CASRLELVTQGTGRYEQYF.